Sequencing of this TCR beta chain was carried out in a study of naive and memory T cell subsets. The SP2 primer and nested alpha and beta constant region primers amplified ligated cDNA in four rounds. MiXCR was run by TCRdb on the 5' RACE reads, yielding one entry per CDR3 protein. The sample consists of tens of thousands of distinct CDR3 sequences, more than 7% of them appearing once. The library had UMIs added by 3' ligation of an oligonucleotide to TCR cDNA. Adult healthy volunteers gave 2.5 ml peripheral blood for whole-blood RNA. Input was about 1 to 1,100 ng of DNase-treated total RNA without cell sorting. V was clipped by 0 bases and J by 5 bases; unmatched bases: 25. Germline-derived CDR1 and CDR2 are DFQATT and SNEGSKA (reference sequence). This CDR3 contains 21 residues. Broader study findings: Potentially, T cell activation and differentiation skew this RNA-based measurement.

This clonotype was picked up many times. The antigen is not known. The chain uses TRBV20-1 and TRBJ2-1, with 7 bases fitting TRBD1. This receptor was obtained from a male donor in good health. CDR3 nucleotides: TGCAGTGCTAGAGATTTCAGGGGAACCGGGACAGAGCACTTATATGACAATGAGCAGTTCTTC. Its translation: CSARDFRGTGTEHLYDNEQFF.